One and the same sample provided the 29 T cell receptor beta chains below, sequenced in a study of T cell repertoires in cytomegalovirus infection. TCRdb ran MiXCR on the reads and lists one entry per CDR3 protein. Seen here are 160,000 or so distinct CDR3 sequences, 15% to 20% observed once, and the top ten hold roughly a sixth. The specimen was CD8+ T cells from PBMCs. All receptors come from a human donor in good health (CMV status not recorded). Some clones in this sample may be carry-over from other donors' samples.

This sequence joins TRBV5-5 and TRBJ1-2; 7 nucleotides align to TRBD1. Germline assignment: CDR1 SGHKS and CDR2 YYEKEE (reference sequence). Trimming cost V 0 bases and J 5 bases; bases outside gene matches: 10. The CDR3 sequence is 16 residues long. The chain's CDR3 is CASSLETGKNLYGYTF. The CDR3 DNA reads TGTGCCAGCAGCTTGGAGACAGGGAAGAACCTGTATGGCTACACCTTC.

This chain joins TRBV7-2 and TRBJ2-7, with no clear D. Germline CDR1 and CDR2: SGHTA and FQGNSA. The CDR3 runs 13 residues. The V and J ends lost 5 bases and 5 bases respectively, with 13 bases between them. CDR3 nucleotide sequence: TGTGCCAGCAGCCCCACGGGCAGAGACGAGCAGTACTTC. Translating it yields CASSPTGRDEQYF. Complete variable domain (other parts from reference TRBV7-2 and TRBJ2-7): GAGVSQSPSNKVTEKGKDVELRCDPISGHTALYWYRQSLGQGLEFLIYFQGNSAPDKSGLPSDRFSAERTGGSVSTLTIQRTQQEDSAVYLCASSPTGRDEQYFGPGTRLTVT.

The CDR3 DNA sequence: TGTGCCAGCAGCGTAGGGGGCAGGGAGACCCAGTACTTC. Translating gives CASSVGGRETQYF. J is TRBJ2-5 and V is TRBV5-6; TRBD1 matches 7 bases. The CDR3 covers 13 residues. Germline CDR1 is SGHDT and CDR2 is YYEEEE. The V gene end was trimmed by 4 bases and the J gene end by 5 bases; junction bases not matched to a gene: 5.

This clonotype has more than one count but fewer than ten. The chain couples TRBV7-9 to TRBJ2-5; D gene ambiguous. This CDR3 region has 14 residues. With 3 bases removed from V and 3 bases from J, the gap between germline ends came to 11 bases. In germline, CDR1 is SEHNR, CDR2 FQNEAQ (reference sequence). CDR3 region: CASSFEVSKETQYF. Here the CDR3 DNA reads TGTGCCAGCAGCTTCGAGGTCTCGAAAGAGACCCAGTACTTC.

V gene TRBV7-9 combines with J gene TRBJ1-1; D remains ambiguous. Germline assignment: CDR1 SEHNR and CDR2 FQNEAQ (reference sequence). The CDR3 is 14 amino acids. Trimming took 5 bases from V and 0 from J, leaving 10 bases between them. CDR3 residues: CASSPEIMNTEAFF. Here the CDR3 DNA reads TGTGCCAGCAGCCCCGAGATCATGAACACTGAAGCTTTCTTT.

This clonotype was picked up a small number of times. The chain links TRBV6-6 to TRBJ2-1, with D possibly TRBD1 on 5 matching bases. Germline lookup yields CDR1 MNHNY and CDR2 SVGAGI (reference sequence). The CDR3 has 14 residues. V was cut by 4 bases and J by 3 bases, with 10 bases left in between. CDR3 DNA sequence: TGTGCCAGCAGTTCGACAGATAACTACAATGAGCAGTTCTTC. Translating it yields CASSSTDNYNEQFF.

The chain links TRBV28 to TRBJ2-7; 7 nucleotides match TRBD1. The germline V gene has CDR1 MDHEN and CDR2 SYDVKM. The CDR3 contains 14 residues. V shed 5 bases and J 0 bases; nucleotides not matched to a gene: 4. The CDR3 DNA is TGTGCCAGCAGTCGCAGGGGGAGCTCCTACGAGCAGTACTTC. It codes for CASSRRGSSYEQYF.

Only a few counts were recorded for this clonotype. V gene TRBV7-9 combines with J gene TRBJ2-1; D not certain. The CDR3 length is 13 residues. The V end was cut by 4 bases, the J end by 8 bases, with 12 bases between. Germline V gives CDR1 SEHNR, CDR2 FQNEAQ (reference sequence). The CDR3 DNA sequence: TGTGCCAGCAGCTCTCTGAGTGGGTATGAGCAGTTCTTC. Translation: CASSSLSGYEQFF. Full variable domain (missing parts from reference TRBV7-9 and TRBJ2-1): DTGVSQNPRHKITKRGQNVTFRCDPISEHNRLYWYRQTLGQGPEFLTYFQNEAQLEKSRLLSDRFSAERPKGSFSTLEIQRTEQGDSAMYLCASSSLSGYEQFFGPGTRLTVL.

V and J are TRBV25-1 and TRBJ1-1; D remains ambiguous. Between the trimmed V and J ends, which lost 0 bases and 3 bases, there was a span of 5 bases. The germline V gene encodes CDR1 MGHDK and CDR2 SYGVNS. The CDR3 runs 13 residues. The CDR3 DNA is TGTGCCAGCAGTGAATATTCTCACACTGAAGCTTTCTTT. Translated, it gives CASSEYSHTEAFF.

Here the CDR3 reads CASSPKVGQFF. The CDR3 bases are TGTGCCAGCAGCCCTAAAGTGGGGCAGTTCTTC. This chain joins TRBV7-8 and TRBJ2-1; D is undetermined. Deletions cut 5 bases from V and 12 bases from J, with 11 bases between. Germline V gene sequence: CDR1 SGHVS, CDR2 FQNEAQ. CDR3 length equals 11 residues.

This clonotype turned up a few times. The chain carries TRBV9 and TRBJ2-1, with 12 positions matching TRBD2. CDR1 SGDLS and CDR2 YYNGEE come from the germline V gene. The ends lost 1 base at V and 6 bases at J; junction bases unmatched: 14. This CDR3 region has 19 residues. The CDR3 DNA reads as TGTGCCAGCAGCGTATCAGGACTAGCGGGGACACACTCGTCCAATGAGCAGTTCTTC. Protein sequence: CASSVSGLAGTHSSNEQFF.

A few counts support this clonotype. This chain connects TRBV27 to TRBJ1-2; 8 positions agree with TRBD1. Trimming removed 6 bases from V and 4 bases from J; junction bases left unmatched: 7. The germline gives CDR1 MNHEY, CDR2 SMNVEV (reference sequence). This CDR3 is built from 14 residues. The DNA for the CDR3 is TGTGCCAGCAGCGGGACAGGAGCCCTCTATGGCTACACCTTC. Its protein is CASSGTGALYGYTF.

The rearrangement links TRBV6-2 or TRBV6-3 to TRBJ2-7, with 9 bases fitting TRBD2. Germline V gives CDR1 MNHEY, CDR2 SVGEGT. V was clipped by 3 bases and J by 7 bases; unmatched bases: 7. The CDR3 runs to 14 residues. The DNA for the CDR3 is TGTGCCAGCAGTTATCGCGGGAGGGCCGAAGAGCAGTACTTC. Residues: CASSYRGRAEEQYF.

This clonotype was counted a few times. V gene TRBV6-5 combines with J gene TRBJ1-3; D possibly corresponds to TRBD1 (5 bases). CDR1 and CDR2 (germline): MNHEY, SVGAGI. This CDR3 comprises 12 residues. In DNA form, the CDR3 reads TGTCTCAGGGAGCGCTCTGGAAACACCATATATTTT. Its translation: CLRERSGNTIYF.

This clonotype showed up just a few times. The chain employs TRBV9 and TRBJ2-7; TRBD1 aligns across 8 bases. Germline V gene sequence: CDR1 SGDLS, CDR2 YYNGEE. The V segment lost 2 bases and the J segment 2 bases; nucleotides outside the gene matches: 3. This CDR3 comprises 14 residues. CDR3 bases: TGTGCCAGCAGCGTTGGGACAGGTGCCTACGAGCAGTACTTC. Protein product: CASSVGTGAYEQYF.

This rearrangement joins TRBV29-1 to TRBJ2-3; a weak D match, TRBD1 (6 bases). CDR3 length equals 17 residues. Trimming removed 3 bases at V and 4 bases at J, with 23 bases between. In germline, CDR1 is SQVTM, CDR2 ANQGSEA. This chain's CDR3 is CSVDAIGWAGVPDTQYF. The CDR3 DNA follows: TGCAGCGTTGATGCAATTGGGTGGGCAGGGGTACCAGATACGCAGTATTTT.

With respect to this clonotype: The CDR3 does not close with the conserved phenylalanine or tryptophan, likely indicating a read error. The chain joins TRBV12-3 or TRBV12-4 to TRBJ2-5, with a weak D call TRBD1 (5 bases). V was clipped by 3 bases and J by 5 bases, with 13 bases between them. There are 14 residues in the CDR3. This CDR3 is CASSFGRVGETQYV. The CDR3 region has the DNA TGTGCCAGCAGTTTCGGCAGGGTGGGGGAGACCCAGTACGTC.

This clonotype has only a few counts. This chain uses TRBV6-2 or TRBV6-3 with TRBJ1-5, with D perhaps matching TRBD1 (6 bases). The germline V gene encodes CDR1 MNHEY and CDR2 SVGEGT. Trimming cost V 6 bases and J 5 bases, with 17 bases left between them. The CDR3 consists of 15 residues. The CDR3 protein is CASSPDRLNYQPQHF. The CDR3 DNA follows: TGTGCCAGCAGCCCCGACAGGCTTAATTATCAGCCCCAGCATTTT.

The chain carries TRBV12-3 or TRBV12-4 and TRBJ2-1; the D is unclear. This CDR3 has 13 residues. The V and J ends lost 3 bases and 7 bases respectively, with 10 bases between them. The CDR3 DNA reads TGTGCCAGCAGTTTGCTCGGGTTGAATGAGCAGTTCTTC. Protein: CASSLLGLNEQFF.

This clonotype was seen repeatedly, ten times or more. J is TRBJ2-3 and V is TRBV7-9, with a possible D match to TRBD2 (6 bases). The V gene's germline CDR1 is SEHNR and CDR2 FQNEAQ (reference sequence). This CDR3 region has 15 residues. Trimming took off 3 bases at V and 0 bases at J, with 10 bases between the two ends. Written as DNA, the CDR3 is TGTGCCAGCAGCTTCCCAGCGGGCAGCACAGATACGCAGTATTTT. Translated, it gives CASSFPAGSTDTQYF. Combining the CDR3 with reference TRBV7-9 and TRBJ2-3 gives the whole variable domain DTGVSQNPRHKITKRGQNVTFRCDPISEHNRLYWYRQTLGQGPEFLTYFQNEAQLEKSRLLSDRFSAERPKGSFSTLEIQRTEQGDSAMYLCASSFPAGSTDTQYFGPGTRLTVL.

This clonotype showed up just a few times. This chain connects TRBV11-2 to TRBJ2-7, with D perhaps TRBD1 or TRBD2 (5 bases each). Germline-derived CDR1 and CDR2 are SGHAT and FQNNGV. The CDR3 sequence is 15 residues long. V dropped 5 bases and J dropped 2 bases, with 16 bases sitting between them. The CDR3 sequence is CASSPSGGGTYEQYF. CDR3 coding DNA: TGTGCCAGCAGCCCGAGTGGGGGTGGAACCTACGAGCAGTACTTC. The complete variable domain, with remaining parts taken from reference TRBV11-2 and TRBJ2-7, reads EAGVAQSPRYKIIEKRQSVAFWCNPISGHATLYWYQQILGQGPKLLIQFQNNGVVDDSQLPKDRFSAERLKGVDSTLKIQPAKLEDSAVYLCASSPSGGGTYEQYFGPGTRLTVT.

The chain combines TRBV7-8 with TRBJ1-1; D might be TRBD1 (6 bases). V was shortened by 2 bases and J by 5 bases, with 21 bases between the two germline ends. The germline V gene has CDR1 SGHVS and CDR2 FQNEAQ. The CDR3 spans 17 residues. The CDR3 region has the DNA TGTGCCAGCAGCTTACGGATAGACGGGACAATCAATACTGAAGCTTTCTTT. Its protein product is CASSLRIDGTINTEAFF.

In its sample, this clonotype was seen a few times. The genes are TRBV7-9 and TRBJ1-4; D remains unclear. Trimming left V 0 bases short and J 3 bases short, with 8 bases between. Germline V lookup: CDR1 SEHNR, CDR2 FQNEAQ (reference sequence). This CDR3 has 15 residues. CDR3 sequence reads: CASSLAPGSNEKLFF. The CDR3 DNA reads TGTGCCAGCAGCTTAGCGCCTGGATCTAATGAAAAACTGTTTTTT. The whole variable domain, filled in from reference TRBV7-9 and TRBJ1-4, reads DTGVSQNPRHKITKRGQNVTFRCDPISEHNRLYWYRQTLGQGPEFLTYFQNEAQLEKSRLLSDRFSAERPKGSFSTLEIQRTEQGDSAMYLCASSLAPGSNEKLFFGSGTQLSVL.

This clonotype was detected only a few times. The chain couples TRBV28 to TRBJ2-1; weak D call: TRBD2 (5 bases). The CDR3 is 16 residues long. CDR1 is MDHEN, CDR2 SYDVKM, per germline. The V gene lost 5 bases and the J gene lost 2 bases, with 16 bases spanning the gap. The CDR3 nucleotides are TGTGCCAGCAGTCAGAAGGACGGGGTGACCTACAATGAGCAGTTCTTC. Translation: CASSQKDGVTYNEQFF.

The chain is built from TRBV7-8 and TRBJ2-5; 10 bases are a match to TRBD1. Germline-derived CDR1 and CDR2 are SGHVS and FQNEAQ. The CDR3 is 15 residues long. The V segment lost 6 bases and the J segment 5 bases; nucleotides outside the gene matches: 9. CDR3 in amino acids: CASRPRQGARETQYF. The CDR3 coding sequence is TGTGCCAGCAGACCCCGACAGGGGGCCAGGGAGACCCAGTACTTC.

This clonotype was detected many times. The rearrangement links TRBV7-2 to TRBJ2-7; TRBD1 aligns across 9 bases. The CDR3 has 15 residues. The V gene end was trimmed by 2 bases and the J gene end by 1 base; junction bases not matched to a gene: 3. The germline V gene has CDR1 SGHTA and CDR2 FQGNSA. CDR3 region: CASSLPGTGSYEQYF. The CDR3 DNA reads as TGTGCCAGCAGCTTACCCGGGACAGGGTCCTACGAGCAGTACTTC.

This clonotype showed up just a few times. The genes are TRBV28 and TRBJ1-1; 9 bases match TRBD1. The CDR3 is 15 residues long. The junction had 9 bases not matched to a gene; V was cut back by 6 bases and J by 4 bases. Germline V CDR1 and CDR2: MDHEN, SYDVKM. In nucleotides, the CDR3 is TGTGCCAGCAGGCTAAGAACAGGGGGCGGCACTGAAGCTTTCTTT. Protein product: CASRLRTGGGTEAFF.

The chain is built from TRBV19 and TRBJ2-1; D gene ambiguous. Per the germline V gene, CDR1 is LNHDA and CDR2 is SQIVND (reference sequence). This CDR3 is built from 13 residues. With 2 bases removed from V and 8 bases from J, the gap between germline ends came to 10 bases. CDR3 bases: TGTGCCAGTAGTATACAGACCCGGGATGAGCAGTTCTTC. It is translated as CASSIQTRDEQFF. Full variable domain (missing parts from reference TRBV19 and TRBJ2-1): DGGITQSPKYLFRKEGQNVTLSCEQNLNHDAMYWYRQDPGQGLRLIYYSQIVNDFQKGDIAEGYSVSREKKESFPLTVTSAQKNPTAFYLCASSIQTRDEQFFGPGTRLTVL.

The chain is built from TRBV4-1 and TRBJ2-2; tentative D call: TRBD2 (5 bases). Trimming removed 4 bases at V and 4 bases at J, with 7 bases between. The CDR3 covers 13 residues. Germline lookup yields CDR1 MGHRA and CDR2 YSYEKL. CDR3 sequence: CASSLTSTGELFF. CDR3 in DNA: TGCGCCAGCAGCCTTACTAGCACCGGGGAGCTGTTTTTT.